Given below is one T cell receptor beta chain in context. Produced via immunoSEQ multiplex PCR; TCRdb's table is partial and in-frame only. This table holds around 68,000 clones, 80% to 90% found once. This entry is derived from a study of OX40 agonist ivuxolimab in advanced cancers. The CDR3 contains 15 residues. Germline V gene sequence: CDR1 SEHNR, CDR2 FQNEAQ (reference sequence). The V segment lost 3 bases and the J segment 3 bases; nucleotides outside the gene matches: 8. Here the sequenced sample was CD4+ or CD8+ T cells sorted from blood, taken in a trial of the OX40 agonist ivuxolimab. This receptor was taken from an adult with an advanced solid tumor such as melanoma, head and neck, liver or kidney cancer. The chain recombines TRBV7-9 with TRBJ2-7, with TRBD1 matching over 7 bases. CDR3 region: CASSLAGGSHYEQYF. CDR3 nucleotide sequence: TGTGCCAGCAGCTTGGCAGGGGGTTCCCACTACGAGCAGTACTTC.